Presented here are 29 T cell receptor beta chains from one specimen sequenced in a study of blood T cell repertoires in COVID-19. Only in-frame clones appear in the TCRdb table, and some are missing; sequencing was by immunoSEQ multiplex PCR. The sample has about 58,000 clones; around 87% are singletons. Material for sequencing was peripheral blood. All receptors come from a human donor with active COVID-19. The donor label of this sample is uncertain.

The DNA for the CDR3 is TGTGCCAGCAGCTCCCCGGGACAACTCTCTGGAAACACCATATATTTT. Translated, it gives CASSSPGQLSGNTIYF. The chain has TRBV3-1 (or the pseudogene TRBV3-2) and TRBJ1-3; D may be TRBD1 (6 bases). V lost 5 bases and J 0 bases, leaving 14 bases between the germline ends. CDR1 is LGHDT, CDR2 YNNKEL, per germline (reference sequence). The CDR3 runs 16 residues.

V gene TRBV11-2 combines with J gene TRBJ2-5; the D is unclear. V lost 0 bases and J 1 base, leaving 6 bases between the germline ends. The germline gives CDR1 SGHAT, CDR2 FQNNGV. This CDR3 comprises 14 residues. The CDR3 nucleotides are TGTGCCAGCAGCTTAGATATCAGCCAAGAGACCCAGTACTTC. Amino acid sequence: CASSLDISQETQYF.

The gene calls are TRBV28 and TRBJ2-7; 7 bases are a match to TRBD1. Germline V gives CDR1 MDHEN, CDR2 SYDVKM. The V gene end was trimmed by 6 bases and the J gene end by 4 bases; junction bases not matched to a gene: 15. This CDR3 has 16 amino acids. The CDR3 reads CASRSGPPQGPYEQYF. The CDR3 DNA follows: TGTGCCAGCAGATCCGGCCCTCCACAGGGGCCGTACGAGCAGTACTTC.

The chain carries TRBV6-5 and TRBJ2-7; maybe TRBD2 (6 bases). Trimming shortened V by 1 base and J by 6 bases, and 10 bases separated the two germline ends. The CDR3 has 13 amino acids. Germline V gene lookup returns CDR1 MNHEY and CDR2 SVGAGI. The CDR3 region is CASSYLAGREQYF. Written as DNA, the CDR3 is TGTGCCAGCAGTTACTTGGCGGGACGCGAGCAGTACTTC.

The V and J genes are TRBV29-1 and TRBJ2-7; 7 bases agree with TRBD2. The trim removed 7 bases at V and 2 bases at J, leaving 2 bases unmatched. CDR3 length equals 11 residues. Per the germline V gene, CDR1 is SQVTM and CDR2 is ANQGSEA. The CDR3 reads CSAREAYEQYF. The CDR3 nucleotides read TGCAGCGCCCGGGAGGCCTACGAGCAGTACTTC.

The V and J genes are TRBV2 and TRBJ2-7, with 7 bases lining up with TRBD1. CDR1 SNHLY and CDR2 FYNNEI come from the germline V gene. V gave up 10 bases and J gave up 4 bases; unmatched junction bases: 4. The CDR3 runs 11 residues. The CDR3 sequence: CATRDRYEQYF. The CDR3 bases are TGTGCCACAAGGGACAGATACGAGCAGTACTTC.

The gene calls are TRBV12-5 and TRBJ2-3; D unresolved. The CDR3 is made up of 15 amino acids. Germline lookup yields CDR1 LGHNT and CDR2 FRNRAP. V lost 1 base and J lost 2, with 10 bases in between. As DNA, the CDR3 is TGTGCTAGTGGTTTGGGCTCTGGCTCCACAGATACGCAGTATTTT. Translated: CASGLGSGSTDTQYF.

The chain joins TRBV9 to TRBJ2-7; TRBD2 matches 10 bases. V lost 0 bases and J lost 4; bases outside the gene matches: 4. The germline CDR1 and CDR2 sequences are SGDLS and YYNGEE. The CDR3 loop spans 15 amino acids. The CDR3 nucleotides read TGTGCCAGCAGCGTAGCCCCTAGCGGGAGTTACGAGCAGTACTTC. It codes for CASSVAPSGSYEQYF.

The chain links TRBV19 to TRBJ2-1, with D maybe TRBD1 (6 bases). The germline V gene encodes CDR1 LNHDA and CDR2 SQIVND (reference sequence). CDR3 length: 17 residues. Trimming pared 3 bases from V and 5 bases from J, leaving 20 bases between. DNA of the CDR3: TGTGCCAGTAGTATCCCATTACAGGGTATGAGTCACAATGAGCAGTTCTTC. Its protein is CASSIPLQGMSHNEQFF.

The CDR3 reads CASSYSSSGRYNEQFF. The CDR3 DNA reads as TGCGCCAGCAGCTATTCGTCTAGCGGGAGATACAATGAGCAGTTCTTC. The rearrangement joins TRBV5-1 to TRBJ2-1, with TRBD2 matching 10 bases. J was trimmed by 4 bases and V by 3 bases; bases with no gene match: 7. Germline V gene lookup returns CDR1 SGHRS and CDR2 YFSETQ. The CDR3 covers 16 residues.

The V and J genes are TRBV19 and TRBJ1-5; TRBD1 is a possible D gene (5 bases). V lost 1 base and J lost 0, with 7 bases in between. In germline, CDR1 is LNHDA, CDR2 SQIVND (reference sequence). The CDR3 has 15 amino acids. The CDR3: CASSIVTASNQPQHF. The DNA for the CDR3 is TGTGCCAGTAGTATAGTGACAGCTAGCAATCAGCCCCAGCATTTT.

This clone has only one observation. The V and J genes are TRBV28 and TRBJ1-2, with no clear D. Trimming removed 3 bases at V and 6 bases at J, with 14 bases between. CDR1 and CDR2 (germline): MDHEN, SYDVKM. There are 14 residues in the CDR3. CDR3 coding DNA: TGTGCCAGCAGTTTGTGGGGAAGGCGGGATGGCTACACCTTC. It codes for CASSLWGRRDGYTF.

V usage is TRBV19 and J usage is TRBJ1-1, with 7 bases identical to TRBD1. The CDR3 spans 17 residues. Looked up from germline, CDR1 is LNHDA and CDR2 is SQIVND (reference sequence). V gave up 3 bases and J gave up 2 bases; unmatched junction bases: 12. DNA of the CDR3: TGTGCCAGTAGTATTGAGACGGCAGGGGGGTATAACACTGAAGCTTTCTTT. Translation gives CASSIETAGGYNTEAFF.

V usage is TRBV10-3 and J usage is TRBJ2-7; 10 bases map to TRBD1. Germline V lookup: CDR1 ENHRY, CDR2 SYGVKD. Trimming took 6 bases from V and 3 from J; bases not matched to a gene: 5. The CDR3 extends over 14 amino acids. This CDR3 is CAIRVGTGDYEQYF. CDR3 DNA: TGTGCCATCAGAGTCGGGACAGGGGACTACGAGCAGTACTTC.

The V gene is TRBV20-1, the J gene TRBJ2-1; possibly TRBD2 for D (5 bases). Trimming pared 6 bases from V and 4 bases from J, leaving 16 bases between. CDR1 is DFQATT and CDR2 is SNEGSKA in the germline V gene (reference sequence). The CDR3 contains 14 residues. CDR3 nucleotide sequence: TGCAGTGCAAGTCGGGGTTACGGATACAATGAGCAGTTCTTC. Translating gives CSASRGYGYNEQFF.

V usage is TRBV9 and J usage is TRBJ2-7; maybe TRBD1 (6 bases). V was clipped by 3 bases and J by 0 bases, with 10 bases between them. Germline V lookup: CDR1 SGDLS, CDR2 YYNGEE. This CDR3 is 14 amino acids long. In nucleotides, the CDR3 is TGTGCCAGCAGCGCCGCAGGGGACTCCTACGAGCAGTACTTC. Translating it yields CASSAAGDSYEQYF.

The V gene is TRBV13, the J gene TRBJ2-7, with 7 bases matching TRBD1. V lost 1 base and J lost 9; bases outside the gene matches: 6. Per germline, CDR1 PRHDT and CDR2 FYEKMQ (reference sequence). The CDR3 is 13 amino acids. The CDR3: CASSLAPNRGQYF. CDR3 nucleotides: TGTGCCAGCAGCTTAGCGCCGAACAGGGGGCAGTACTTC.

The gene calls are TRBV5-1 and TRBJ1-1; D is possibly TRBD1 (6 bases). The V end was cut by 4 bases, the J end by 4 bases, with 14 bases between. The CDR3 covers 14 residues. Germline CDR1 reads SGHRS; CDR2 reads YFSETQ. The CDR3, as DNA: TGCGCCAGCAGCCCAGGGGAACGGGGCACTGAAGCTTTCTTT. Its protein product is CASSPGERGTEAFF.

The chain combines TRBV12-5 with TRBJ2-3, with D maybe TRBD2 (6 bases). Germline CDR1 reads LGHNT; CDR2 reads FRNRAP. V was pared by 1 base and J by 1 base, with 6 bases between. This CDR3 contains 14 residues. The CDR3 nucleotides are TGTGCTAGTGGTTTGGCTAGCGGCACAGATACGCAGTATTTT. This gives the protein CASGLASGTDTQYF. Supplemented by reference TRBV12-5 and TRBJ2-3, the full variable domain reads DARVTQTPRHKVTEMGQEVTMRCQPILGHNTVFWYRQTMMQGLELLAYFRNRAPLDDSGMPKDRFSAEMPDATLATLKIQPSEPRDSAVYFCASGLASGTDTQYFGPGTRLTVL.

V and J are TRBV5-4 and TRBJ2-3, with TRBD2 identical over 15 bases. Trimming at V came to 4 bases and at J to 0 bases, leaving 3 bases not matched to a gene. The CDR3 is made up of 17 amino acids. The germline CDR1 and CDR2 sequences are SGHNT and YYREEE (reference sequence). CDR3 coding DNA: TGTGCCAGCAGCGGCGGGACTAGCGGGAGGAGCACAGATACGCAGTATTTT. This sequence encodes CASSGGTSGRSTDTQYF.

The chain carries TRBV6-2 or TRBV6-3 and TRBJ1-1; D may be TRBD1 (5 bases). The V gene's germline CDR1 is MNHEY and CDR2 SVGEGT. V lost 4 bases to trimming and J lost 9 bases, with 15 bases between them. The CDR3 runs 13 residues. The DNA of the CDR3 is TGTGCCAGCAGTTTCATACCGTTGGGGCAAGCTTTCTTT. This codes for CASSFIPLGQAFF.

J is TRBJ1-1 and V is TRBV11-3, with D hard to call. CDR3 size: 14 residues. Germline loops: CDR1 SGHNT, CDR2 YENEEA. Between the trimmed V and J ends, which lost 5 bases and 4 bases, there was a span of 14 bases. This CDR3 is CASSPPEAVTEAFF. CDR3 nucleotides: TGTGCCAGCAGCCCCCCTGAGGCAGTCACTGAAGCTTTCTTT.

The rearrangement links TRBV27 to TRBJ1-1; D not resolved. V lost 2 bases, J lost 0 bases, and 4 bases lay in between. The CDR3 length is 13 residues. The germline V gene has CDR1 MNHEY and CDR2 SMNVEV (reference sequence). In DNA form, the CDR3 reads TGTGCCAGCAGTTTAACGGTGAACACTGAAGCTTTCTTT. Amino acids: CASSLTVNTEAFF.

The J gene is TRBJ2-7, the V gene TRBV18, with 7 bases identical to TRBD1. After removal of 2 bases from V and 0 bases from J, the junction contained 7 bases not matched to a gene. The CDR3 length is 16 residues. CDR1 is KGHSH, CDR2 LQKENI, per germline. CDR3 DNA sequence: TGTGCCAGCTCACCAGACCACAGGGGACGCTCCTACGAGCAGTACTTC. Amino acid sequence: CASSPDHRGRSYEQYF.

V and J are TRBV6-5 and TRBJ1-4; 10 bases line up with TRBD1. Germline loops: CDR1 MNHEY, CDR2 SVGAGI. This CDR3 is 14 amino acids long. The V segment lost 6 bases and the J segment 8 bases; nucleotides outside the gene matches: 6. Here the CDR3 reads CASRTGGAGEKLFF. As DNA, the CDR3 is TGTGCCAGCAGGACAGGGGGCGCGGGGGAAAAACTGTTTTTT.

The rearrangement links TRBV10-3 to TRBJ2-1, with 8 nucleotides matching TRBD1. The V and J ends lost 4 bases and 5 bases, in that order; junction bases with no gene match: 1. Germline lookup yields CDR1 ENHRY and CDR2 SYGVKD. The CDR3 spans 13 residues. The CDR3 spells CAISGQGNNEQFF. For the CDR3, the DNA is TGTGCCATCAGTGGACAGGGGAACAATGAGCAGTTCTTC.

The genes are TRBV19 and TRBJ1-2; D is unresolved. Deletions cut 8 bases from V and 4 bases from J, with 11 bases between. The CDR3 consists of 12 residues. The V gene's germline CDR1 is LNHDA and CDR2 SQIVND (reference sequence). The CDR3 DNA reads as TGTGCCAGTCGTGGGAGTTCCTATGGCTACACCTTC. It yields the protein CASRGSSYGYTF.

DNA for the CDR3: TGTGCCAGCAGTAAACAGGGGGACGCCGGGGAGCTGTTTTTT. Its translation is CASSKQGDAGELFF. This chain uses TRBV2 with TRBJ2-2, with 8 bases that match TRBD1. Looked up from germline, CDR1 is SNHLY and CDR2 is FYNNEI. The junction had 5 bases not matched to a gene; V was cut back by 5 bases and J by 6 bases. The CDR3 is 14 amino acids.

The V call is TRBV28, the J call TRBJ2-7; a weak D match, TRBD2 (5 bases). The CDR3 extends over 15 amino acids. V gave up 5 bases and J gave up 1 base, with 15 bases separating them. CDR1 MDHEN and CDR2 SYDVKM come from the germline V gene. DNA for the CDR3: TGTGCCAGCAGTCCACGACACCGGGGTTCCTACGAGCAGTACTTC. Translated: CASSPRHRGSYEQYF.